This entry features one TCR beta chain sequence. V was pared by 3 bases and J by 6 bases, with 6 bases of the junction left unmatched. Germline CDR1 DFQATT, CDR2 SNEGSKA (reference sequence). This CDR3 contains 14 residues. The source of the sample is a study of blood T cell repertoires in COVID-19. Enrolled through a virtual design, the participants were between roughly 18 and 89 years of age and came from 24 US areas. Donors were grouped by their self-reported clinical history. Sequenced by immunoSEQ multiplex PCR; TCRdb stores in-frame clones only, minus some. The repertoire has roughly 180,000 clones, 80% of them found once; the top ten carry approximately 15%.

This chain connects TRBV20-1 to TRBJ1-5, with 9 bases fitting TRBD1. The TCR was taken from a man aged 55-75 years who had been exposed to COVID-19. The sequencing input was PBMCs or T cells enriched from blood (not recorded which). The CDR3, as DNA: TGCAGTGCTAGTCACAGGGGGCGAGGTCAGCCCCAGCATTTT. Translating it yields CSASHRGRGQPQHF.